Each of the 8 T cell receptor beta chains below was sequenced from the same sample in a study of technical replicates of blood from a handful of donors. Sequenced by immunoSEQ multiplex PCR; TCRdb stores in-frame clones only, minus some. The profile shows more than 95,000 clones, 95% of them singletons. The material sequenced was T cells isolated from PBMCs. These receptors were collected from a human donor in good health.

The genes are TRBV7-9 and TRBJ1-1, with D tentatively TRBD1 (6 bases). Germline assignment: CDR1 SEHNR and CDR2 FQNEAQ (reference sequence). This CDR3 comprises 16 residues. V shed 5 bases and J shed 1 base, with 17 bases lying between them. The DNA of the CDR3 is TGTGCCAGCAGCCCACACGTGACAGGAGGGAACACTGAAGCTTTCTTT. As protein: CASSPHVTGGNTEAFF.

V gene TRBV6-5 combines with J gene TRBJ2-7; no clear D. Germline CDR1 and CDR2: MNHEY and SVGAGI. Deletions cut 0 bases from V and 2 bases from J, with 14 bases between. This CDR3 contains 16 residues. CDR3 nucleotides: TGTGCCAGCAGTTACTCGATGGCGAACGGAGCCTACGAGCAGTACTTC. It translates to CASSYSMANGAYEQYF.

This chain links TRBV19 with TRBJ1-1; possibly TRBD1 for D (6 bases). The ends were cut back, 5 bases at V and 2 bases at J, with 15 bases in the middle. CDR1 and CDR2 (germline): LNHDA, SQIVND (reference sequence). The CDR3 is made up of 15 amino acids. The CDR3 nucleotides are TGTGCCAGTAGTGCGCTGGGGACACTCAACACTGAAGCTTTCTTT. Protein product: CASSALGTLNTEAFF.

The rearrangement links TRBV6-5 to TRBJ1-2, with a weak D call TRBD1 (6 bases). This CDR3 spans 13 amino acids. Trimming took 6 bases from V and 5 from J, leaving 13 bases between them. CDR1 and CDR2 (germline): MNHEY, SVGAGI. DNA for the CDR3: TGTGCCAGCAGCAAGGACAGATTGTATGGCTACACCTTC. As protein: CASSKDRLYGYTF.

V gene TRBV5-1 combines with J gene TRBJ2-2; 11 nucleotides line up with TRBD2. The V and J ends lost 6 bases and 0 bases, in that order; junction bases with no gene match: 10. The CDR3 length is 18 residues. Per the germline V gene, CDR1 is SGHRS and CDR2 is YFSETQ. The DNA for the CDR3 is TGCGCCAGCACTAATCCCGGGACTAGCGGACCGAACACCGGGGAGCTGTTTTTT. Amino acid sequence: CASTNPGTSGPNTGELFF.

The chain's CDR3 is CASSVSTGAYGYTF. The CDR3 bases are TGTGCCAGCAGCGTCTCCACAGGGGCCTATGGCTACACCTTC. The chain employs TRBV9 and TRBJ1-2; 7 bases align to TRBD1. Unmatched junction bases numbered 5, after V lost 2 bases and J lost 4 bases. CDR3 length equals 14 residues. Per germline, CDR1 SGDLS and CDR2 YYNGEE.

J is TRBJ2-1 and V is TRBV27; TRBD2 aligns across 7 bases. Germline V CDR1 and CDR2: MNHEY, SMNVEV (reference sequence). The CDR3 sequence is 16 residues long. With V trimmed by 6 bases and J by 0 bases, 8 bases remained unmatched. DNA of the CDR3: TGTGCCAGCAGGCTTCTAGCGGTGGACTCCTACAATGAGCAGTTCTTC. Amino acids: CASRLLAVDSYNEQFF.

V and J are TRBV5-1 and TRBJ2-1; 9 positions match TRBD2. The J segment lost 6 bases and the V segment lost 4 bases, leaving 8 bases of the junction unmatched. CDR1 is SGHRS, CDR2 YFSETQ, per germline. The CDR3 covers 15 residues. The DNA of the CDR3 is TGCGCCAGCAGCCCAAGGGCGGGAGGGGGCAATGAGCAGTTCTTC. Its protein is CASSPRAGGGNEQFF.